Below are 27 T cell receptor beta chains sequenced from a single sample in a study of identical twins. One entry per CDR3 protein results from TCRdb running MiXCR on the 5' RACE reads. The sample lists 420,000 or so distinct CDR3 sequences, approximately 17% occurring once. Material for sequencing was naive T cells sorted from blood. These receptors were taken from a man aged 50-59 years in good health.

The rearrangement joins TRBV20-1 to TRBJ1-4, with unresolved D. Trimming removed 6 bases at V and 8 bases at J, with 16 bases between. CDR1 is DFQATT, CDR2 SNEGSKA, per germline (reference sequence). This CDR3 spans 13 amino acids. The CDR3 reads CSASRPEAEKLFF. CDR3 in DNA: TGCAGTGCCTCGAGGCCCGAGGCGGAAAAACTGTTTTTT.

This chain uses TRBV12-3 or TRBV12-4 with TRBJ1-5; D remains ambiguous. The CDR3 runs to 14 residues. V was pared by 3 bases and J by 2 bases, with 8 bases between. In nucleotides, the CDR3 is TGTGCCAGCAGTTTCGCGGTGGGCAATCAGCCCCAGCATTTT. Protein sequence: CASSFAVGNQPQHF.

The chain couples TRBV5-1 to TRBJ2-2, with 8 bases identical to TRBD1. The length of the CDR3 is 17 residues. V shed 1 base, J shed 5 bases, and the junction held 10 bases outside the gene matches. CDR1 is SGHRS and CDR2 is YFSETQ in the germline V gene. CDR3 sequence reads: CASSLSSRTGWTGELFF. The CDR3 nucleotides are TGCGCCAGCAGCTTGAGCTCTCGGACAGGGTGGACCGGGGAGCTGTTTTTT. Full variable domain (outside the CDR3, taken from reference TRBV5-1 and TRBJ2-2): KAGVTQTPRYLIKTRGQQVTLSCSPISGHRSVSWYQQTPGQGLQFLFEYFSETQRNKGNFPGRFSGRQFSNSRSEMNVSTLELGDSALYLCASSLSSRTGWTGELFFGEGSRLTVL.

The CDR3 sequence is CASSLGAGRFQPQHF. Here the CDR3 DNA reads TGCGCCAGCAGCTTGGGGGCAGGTAGGTTCCAGCCCCAGCATTTT. The V gene is TRBV5-1, the J gene TRBJ1-5; no definite D call. Germline loops: CDR1 SGHRS, CDR2 YFSETQ. V was trimmed by 0 bases and J by 7 bases, leaving 14 bases between them. The CDR3 sequence is 15 residues long.

This clonotype was counted between two and nine times. The chain joins TRBV20-1 to TRBJ2-3; 12 bases are shared with TRBD2. V shed 5 bases, J shed 1 base, and the junction held 4 bases outside the gene matches. The CDR3 contains 15 residues. Germline V gene data show CDR1 as DFQATT and CDR2 as SNEGSKA (reference sequence). This CDR3 is CSAPRTSGGTDTQYF. For the CDR3, the DNA is TGCAGTGCTCCCCGGACTAGCGGGGGCACAGATACGCAGTATTTT.

This clonotype was seen many times. This chain connects TRBV15 to TRBJ2-7; TRBD2 matches at 12 bases. CDR1 and CDR2 from the germline V gene are LNHNV and YYDKDF (reference sequence). V was pared by 5 bases and J by 7 bases, with 9 bases of the junction left unmatched. The CDR3 is made up of 15 amino acids. CDR3 DNA: TGTGCCACCAGCCCCCGGACTAGCGGGACTGGGGAGCAGTACTTC. It specifies CATSPRTSGTGEQYF. Looking up the rest from reference TRBV15 and TRBJ2-7 gives the full variable domain: DAMVIQNPRYQVTQFGKPVTLSCSQTLNHNVMYWYQQKSSQAPKLLFHYYDKDFNNEADTPDNFQSRRPNTSFCFLDIRSPGLGDTAMYLCATSPRTSGTGEQYFGPGTRLTVT.

In this sample, this clonotype turned up once. CDR3 in amino acids: CASRDTVPDTQYF. CDR3 nucleotide sequence: TGTGCCAGTCGGGACACTGTACCAGATACGCAGTATTTT. The gene calls are TRBV7-9 and TRBJ2-3; a possible D gene is TRBD1 (6 bases). Germline V gene data show CDR1 as SEHNR and CDR2 as FQNEAQ (reference sequence). The CDR3 covers 13 residues. The V end was cut by 9 bases, the J end by 4 bases, with 14 bases between. Supplemented by reference TRBV7-9 and TRBJ2-3, the full variable domain reads DTGVSQNPRHKITKRGQNVTFRCDPISEHNRLYWYRQTLGQGPEFLTYFQNEAQLEKSRLLSDRFSAERPKGSFSTLEIQRTEQGDSAMYLCASRDTVPDTQYFGPGTRLTVL.

This clonotype was picked up a small number of times. The gene calls are TRBV20-1 and TRBJ2-7; 9 nucleotides align to TRBD1. CDR1 is DFQATT, CDR2 SNEGSKA, per germline (reference sequence). This CDR3 is built from 14 residues. Germline trimming cut 6 bases from V and 3 bases from J; bases unmatched to any gene: 9. The CDR3 spells CSAKSGQGSYEQYF. The CDR3 DNA follows: TGCAGTGCAAAGTCGGGACAGGGTAGCTACGAGCAGTACTTC.

This clonotype appeared many times. The V gene is TRBV18, the J gene TRBJ2-7; either TRBD1 or TRBD2 may supply D (5 bases each). CDR1 and CDR2 (germline): KGHSH, LQKENI. V gave up 6 bases and J gave up 6 bases, with 21 bases separating them. The CDR3 loop spans 15 amino acids. Written as DNA, the CDR3 is TGTGCCAGCTCCCCTGTATTGGGGGAGCAGGGCGAGCAGTACTTC. Amino acids: CASSPVLGEQGEQYF.

This chain connects TRBV5-1 to TRBJ1-5, with a weak D call TRBD1 (5 bases). The CDR3 is 14 amino acids. CDR1 is SGHRS and CDR2 is YFSETQ in the germline V gene. V was shortened by 4 bases and J by 4 bases, with 12 bases between the two germline ends. CDR3 DNA sequence: TGCGCCAGCAGCATCGGGACTGAGAATCAGCCCCAGCATTTT. Protein sequence: CASSIGTENQPQHF.

The chain links TRBV12-3 or TRBV12-4 to TRBJ2-5, with 7 nucleotides matching TRBD2. Germline trimming cut 3 bases from V and 5 bases from J; bases unmatched to any gene: 6. The CDR3 length is 14 residues. The CDR3 DNA is TGTGCCAGCAGTTTTCGGGCGGGAGCGGAGACCCAGTACTTC. Residues: CASSFRAGAETQYF.

This clonotype was seen a handful of times. This rearrangement joins TRBV5-1 to TRBJ2-2, with D possibly being TRBD1 or TRBD2 (5 bases each). V was clipped by 1 base and J by 9 bases, with 13 bases between them. Germline-derived CDR1 and CDR2 are SGHRS and YFSETQ. The CDR3 runs to 14 residues. DNA for the CDR3: TGCGCCAGCAGCTTGAGGGGACCAGGACGGGAGCTGTTTTTT. This sequence encodes CASSLRGPGRELFF. Complete variable domain (other parts from reference TRBV5-1 and TRBJ2-2): KAGVTQTPRYLIKTRGQQVTLSCSPISGHRSVSWYQQTPGQGLQFLFEYFSETQRNKGNFPGRFSGRQFSNSRSEMNVSTLELGDSALYLCASSLRGPGRELFFGEGSRLTVL.

The rearrangement joins TRBV24-1 to TRBJ2-5; the D gene is possibly TRBD2 (5 bases). V shed 6 bases and J shed 4 bases, with 14 bases lying between them. Germline CDR1 reads KGHDR; CDR2 reads SFDVKD. The CDR3 sequence is 14 residues long. CDR3 nucleotides: TGTGCCACCAGTCCCCGCGGAAGCGGAGAGACCCAGTACTTC. It translates to CATSPRGSGETQYF.

This clonotype was seen repeatedly, ten times or more. The rearrangement joins TRBV28 to TRBJ1-2; D possibly corresponds to TRBD1 (6 bases). CDR1 MDHEN and CDR2 SYDVKM come from the germline V gene. V lost 10 bases and J 3 bases, leaving 21 bases between the germline ends. CDR3 size: 15 residues. CDR3 protein: CATIPLRWGHYGYTF. The CDR3 DNA is TGTGCCACCATCCCCCTTCGCTGGGGGCACTATGGCTACACCTTC.

This clonotype was detected many times. This chain connects TRBV20-1 to TRBJ2-3, with D unclear. Germline lookup yields CDR1 DFQATT and CDR2 SNEGSKA (reference sequence). This CDR3 spans 14 amino acids. V was clipped by 1 base and J by 1 base, with 9 bases between them. The CDR3, as DNA: TGCAGTGCTAGAGTTGTTTATCGCACAGATACGCAGTATTTT. Its protein product is CSARVVYRTDTQYF.

This clonotype was picked up many times. J is TRBJ2-2 and V is TRBV20-1; tentative D call: TRBD2 (5 bases). The CDR3 totals 17 residues. Germline values: CDR1 DFQATT, CDR2 SNEGSKA (reference sequence). The germline V and J ends were trimmed by 5 bases and 0 bases, with 19 bases remaining between them. The CDR3 reads CSAPWSGVFANTGELFF. Written as DNA, the CDR3 is TGCAGTGCTCCCTGGTCCGGGGTGTTCGCGAACACCGGGGAGCTGTTTTTT.

In its sample, this clonotype was seen a few times. The chain links TRBV12-3 or TRBV12-4 to TRBJ2-2; D is uncertain. The CDR3 length is 14 residues. V lost 3 bases, J lost 0 bases, and 5 bases lay in between. CDR3 coding DNA: TGTGCCAGCAGTTTCCCCTCGAACACCGGGGAGCTGTTTTTT. Translation gives CASSFPSNTGELFF.

This clonotype was detected only a few times. The rearrangement links TRBV29-1 to TRBJ2-3; possibly TRBD2 for D (7 bases). This CDR3 comprises 14 residues. V dropped 7 bases and J dropped 5 bases, with 19 bases sitting between them. Germline CDR1 reads SQVTM; CDR2 reads ANQGSEA. As DNA, the CDR3 is TGCAGCGCCCCCCCGTCGGGGGGCGTAGATACGCAGTATTTT. Protein: CSAPPSGGVDTQYF.

The genes are TRBV5-6 and TRBJ2-1; D remains ambiguous. The V end lost 4 bases, the J end lost 2 bases, and 7 bases lay between the germline ends. The germline CDR1 and CDR2 sequences are SGHDT and YYEEEE. This CDR3 is 13 amino acids long. CDR3 coding DNA: TGTGCCAGCAGCGAAGGGACCTACAATGAGCAGTTCTTC. Translating it yields CASSEGTYNEQFF.

At least ten counts were recorded for this clonotype. Written as DNA, the CDR3 is TGTGCCAGCAGTCTGGGACTAGCAGACTACAATGAGCAGTTCTTC. Encoded protein: CASSLGLADYNEQFF. This chain uses TRBV12-3 or TRBV12-4 with TRBJ2-1, with 9 bases that match TRBD2. With 5 bases clipped from V and 3 bases from J, the junction kept 5 bases outside the gene matches. CDR3 size: 15 residues.

This chain uses TRBV11-2 with TRBJ2-5, with D unclear. The CDR3 has 15 amino acids. The germline CDR1 and CDR2 sequences are SGHAT and FQNNGV. V was shortened by 1 base and J by 0 bases, with 9 bases between the two germline ends. The CDR3 DNA sequence: TGTGCCAGCAGCTTAGTTTTTAGTAACCAAGAGACCCAGTACTTC. Its translation is CASSLVFSNQETQYF.

This clonotype was observed a few times. The chain is built from TRBV24-1 and TRBJ2-6; the D is unclear. CDR3 length: 15 amino acids. CDR1 KGHDR and CDR2 SFDVKD come from the germline V gene. V gave up 4 bases and J gave up 3 bases, with 9 bases separating them. CDR3 sequence reads: CATSDPSGGANVLTF. The CDR3 DNA is TGTGCCACCAGTGACCCTTCTGGTGGGGCCAACGTCCTGACTTTC.

This clonotype occurred many times. The chain combines TRBV6-2 or TRBV6-3 with TRBJ2-1; possibly TRBD1 for D (5 bases). V lost 7 bases and J lost 10, with 20 bases in between. The CDR3 covers 14 residues. The germline V gene encodes CDR1 MNHEY and CDR2 SVGEGT. CDR3 sequence: CASKLIQEFREQFF. Here the CDR3 DNA reads TGTGCCAGCAAGCTGATACAGGAGTTCAGGGAGCAGTTCTTC.

Worth noting for this clonotype: The limits of the CDR3 on the DNA are not certain, so only TCRdb's listed CDR3 is given. This chain uses TRBV5-1 with TRBJ2-2; the table's D gene call, TRBD1, was not cross checked with the DNA. A total of 16 residues make up the CDR3, ends included. Germline assignment: CDR1 SGHRS and CDR2 YFSETQ. This CDR3 reads CASSLPTGNTGELFFF.

The CDR3 sequence is CSARKGGNTEAFF. CDR3 nucleotide sequence: TGCAGTGCTAGAAAGGGCGGAAACACTGAAGCTTTCTTT. The V gene is TRBV20-1, the J gene TRBJ1-1; no definite D call. Trimming stripped 2 bases from V and 2 bases from J, with 9 bases between. This CDR3 is built from 13 residues. CDR1 and CDR2 from the germline V gene are DFQATT and SNEGSKA (reference sequence).

CDR3 nucleotide sequence: TGTGCCAGCAGCTTAGCGAGCAGAGAGCAGTTCTTC. This encodes CASSLASREQFF. The chain joins TRBV7-6 to TRBJ2-1; D is unclear. The CDR3 contains 12 residues. Germline CDR1 and CDR2: SGHVS and FNYEAQ. Trimming took off 0 bases at V and 10 bases at J, with 7 bases between the two ends.

The chain combines TRBV25-1 with TRBJ2-1; 7 nucleotides match TRBD1. Germline V gives CDR1 MGHDK, CDR2 SYGVNS. The CDR3 totals 14 residues. V trimming: 4 bases; J trimming: 5 bases; junction bases outside the gene matches: 5. The CDR3 DNA reads TGTGCCAGCAGTGTACAGGGGCTCAACAATGAGCAGTTCTTC. Amino acid sequence: CASSVQGLNNEQFF. Drawing the rest from reference TRBV25-1 and TRBJ2-1, the complete variable domain is EADIYQTPRYLVIGTGKKITLECSQTMGHDKMYWYQQDPGMELHLIHYSYGVNSTEKGDLSSESTVSRIRTEHFPLTLESARPSHTSQYLCASSVQGLNNEQFFGPGTRLTVL.